This entry concerns a single T cell receptor beta chain. The antigen is unknown. The record originates from a study of Ad26.COV2.S vaccination and SARS-CoV-2 variants. Study summary: Once, or twice with 56 days between doses, Ad26.COV2.S was given intramuscularly. Study results and limitations: Total T cell responses were possibly underestimated by TCR breadth and depth analyses.

The data were produced by immunoSEQ multiplex PCR, yet TCRdb's version contains in-frame clones alone and is incomplete. The sample contains more than 250,000 clones, around 87% of which appear only once. Germline V gene lookup returns CDR1 LNHDA and CDR2 SQIVND (reference sequence). This CDR3 region has 14 residues. V was pared by 6 bases and J by 5 bases, with 7 bases of the junction left unmatched. Treatment indicated: roughly 20 received Ad26.COV2.S at low or high dose, single or two shots; about 5 received placebo; per-sample allocation not given. Repertoires come from day 63 after the first vaccine or placebo injection.

The sequence was obtained from a person between 18 and 60 years old who received the Ad26.COV2.S COVID-19 vaccine or a placebo. The chain employs TRBV19 and TRBJ2-1; 7 bases agree with TRBD1. The specimen was peripheral blood, collected in a trial of Ad26.COV2.S vaccine versus placebo. The CDR3 sequence: CASRGGLENNEQFF. In DNA form, the CDR3 reads TGTGCCAGTAGAGGGGGCCTAGAAAACAATGAGCAGTTCTTC.